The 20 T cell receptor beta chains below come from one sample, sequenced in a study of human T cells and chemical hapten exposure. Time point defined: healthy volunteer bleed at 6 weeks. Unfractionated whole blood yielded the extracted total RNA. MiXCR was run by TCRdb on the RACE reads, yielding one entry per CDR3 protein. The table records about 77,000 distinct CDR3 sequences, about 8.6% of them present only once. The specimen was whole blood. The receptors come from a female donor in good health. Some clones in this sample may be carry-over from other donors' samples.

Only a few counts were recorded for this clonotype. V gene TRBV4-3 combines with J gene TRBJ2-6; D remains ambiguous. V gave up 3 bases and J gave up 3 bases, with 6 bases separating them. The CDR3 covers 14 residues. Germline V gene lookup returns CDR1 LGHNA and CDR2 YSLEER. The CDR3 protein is CASSQSLGANVLTF. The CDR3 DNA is TGCGCCAGCAGCCAGTCGCTTGGGGCCAACGTCCTGACTTTC.

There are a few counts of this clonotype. Here the CDR3 DNA reads TGTGCCAGCACAAGACGGGGGTATAGCAATCAGCCCCAGCATTTT. It translates to CASTRRGYSNQPQHF. This chain joins TRBV2 and TRBJ1-5; possible D gene TRBD1, 5 bases. The germline CDR1 and CDR2 sequences are SNHLY and FYNNEI. This CDR3 comprises 15 residues. The V end lost 7 bases, the J end lost 0 bases, and 13 bases lay between the germline ends.

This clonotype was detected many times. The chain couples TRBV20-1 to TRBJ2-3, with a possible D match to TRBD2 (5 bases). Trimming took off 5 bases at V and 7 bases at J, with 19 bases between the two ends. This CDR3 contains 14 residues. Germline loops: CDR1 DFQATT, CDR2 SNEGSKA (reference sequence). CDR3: CSACLAPTPNTQYF. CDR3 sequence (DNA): TGCAGTGCTTGTCTAGCACCGACCCCGAATACGCAGTATTTT.

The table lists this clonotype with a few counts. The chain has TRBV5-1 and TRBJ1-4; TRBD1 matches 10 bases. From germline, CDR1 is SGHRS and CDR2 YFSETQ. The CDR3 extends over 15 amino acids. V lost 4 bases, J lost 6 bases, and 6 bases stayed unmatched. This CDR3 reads CASSLSGTGDEKLFF. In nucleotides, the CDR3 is TGCGCCAGCAGCCTGTCCGGGACAGGGGATGAAAAACTGTTTTTT.

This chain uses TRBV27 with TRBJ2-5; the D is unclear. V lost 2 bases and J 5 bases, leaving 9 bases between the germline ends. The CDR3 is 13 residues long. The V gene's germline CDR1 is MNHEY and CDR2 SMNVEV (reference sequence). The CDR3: CASSLDFGETQYF. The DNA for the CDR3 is TGTGCCAGCAGTTTAGATTTTGGGGAGACCCAGTACTTC.

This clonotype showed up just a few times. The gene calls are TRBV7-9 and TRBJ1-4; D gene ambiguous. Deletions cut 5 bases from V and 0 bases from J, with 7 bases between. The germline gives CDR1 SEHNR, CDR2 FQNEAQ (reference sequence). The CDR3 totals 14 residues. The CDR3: CASSPWPTNEKLFF. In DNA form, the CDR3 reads TGTGCCAGCAGCCCTTGGCCAACTAATGAAAAACTGTTTTTT.

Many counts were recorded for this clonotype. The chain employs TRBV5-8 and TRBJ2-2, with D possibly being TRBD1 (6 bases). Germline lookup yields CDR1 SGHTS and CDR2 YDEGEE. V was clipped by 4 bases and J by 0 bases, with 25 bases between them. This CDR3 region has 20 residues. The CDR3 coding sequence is TGTGCCAGCAGCCGCTTTAAAAGAACCAGGGGTAGCTCGAACACCGGGGAGCTGTTTTTT. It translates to CASSRFKRTRGSSNTGELFF.

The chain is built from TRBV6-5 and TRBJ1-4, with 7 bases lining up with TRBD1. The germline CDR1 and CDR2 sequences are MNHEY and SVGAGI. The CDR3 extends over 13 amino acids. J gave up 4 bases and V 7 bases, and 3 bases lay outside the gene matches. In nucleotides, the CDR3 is TGTGCCAGCACGGGACAGAGTAATGAAAAACTGTTTTTT. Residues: CASTGQSNEKLFF.

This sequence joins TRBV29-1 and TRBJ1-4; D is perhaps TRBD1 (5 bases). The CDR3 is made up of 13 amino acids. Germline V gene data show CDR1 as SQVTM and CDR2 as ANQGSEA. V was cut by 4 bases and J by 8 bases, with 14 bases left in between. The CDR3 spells CSVAGRGWEKLFF. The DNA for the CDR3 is TGCAGCGTTGCGGGACGTGGATGGGAAAAACTGTTTTTT.

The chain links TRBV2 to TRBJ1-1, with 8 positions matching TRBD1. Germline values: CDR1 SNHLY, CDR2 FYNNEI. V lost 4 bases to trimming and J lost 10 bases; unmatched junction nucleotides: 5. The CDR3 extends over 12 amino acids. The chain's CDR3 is CASSVNQGAAFF. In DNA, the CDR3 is TGTGCCAGCAGTGTGAATCAGGGGGCAGCTTTCTTT.

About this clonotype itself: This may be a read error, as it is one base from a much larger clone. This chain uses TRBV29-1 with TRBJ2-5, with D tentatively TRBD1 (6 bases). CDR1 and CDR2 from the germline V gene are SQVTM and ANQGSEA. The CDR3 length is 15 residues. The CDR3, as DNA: TGCAGCGTTACTCGGTCAGGGGTGGGGCTGGAGACCCAGTCCTTC. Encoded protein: CSVTRSGVGLETQSF.

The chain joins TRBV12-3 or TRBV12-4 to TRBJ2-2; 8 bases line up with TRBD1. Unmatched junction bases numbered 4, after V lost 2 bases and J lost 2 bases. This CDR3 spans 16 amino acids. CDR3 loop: CASSLLQGVNTGELFF. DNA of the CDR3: TGTGCCAGCAGTTTACTACAGGGGGTAAACACCGGGGAGCTGTTTTTT.

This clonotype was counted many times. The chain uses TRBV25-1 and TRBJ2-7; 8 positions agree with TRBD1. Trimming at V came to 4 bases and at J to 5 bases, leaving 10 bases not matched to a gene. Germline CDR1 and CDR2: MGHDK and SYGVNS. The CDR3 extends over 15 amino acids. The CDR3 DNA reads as TGTGCCAGCAGTGCCCCCCAGGGGGCAGGCCACGAGCAGTACTTC. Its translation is CASSAPQGAGHEQYF.

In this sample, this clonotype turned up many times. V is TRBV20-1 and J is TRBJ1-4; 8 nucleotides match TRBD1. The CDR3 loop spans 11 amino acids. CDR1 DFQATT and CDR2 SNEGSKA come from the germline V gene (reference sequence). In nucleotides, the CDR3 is TGCATCCCGGGACAGGTCTTTTGCCTGTTTTTT. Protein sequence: CIPGQVFCLFF.

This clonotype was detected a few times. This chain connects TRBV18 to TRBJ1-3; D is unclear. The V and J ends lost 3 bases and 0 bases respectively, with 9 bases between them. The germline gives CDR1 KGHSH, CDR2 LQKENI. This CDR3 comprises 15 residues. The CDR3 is CASSPPGNSGNTIYF. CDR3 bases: TGTGCCAGCTCACCGCCCGGAAACTCTGGAAACACCATATATTTT.

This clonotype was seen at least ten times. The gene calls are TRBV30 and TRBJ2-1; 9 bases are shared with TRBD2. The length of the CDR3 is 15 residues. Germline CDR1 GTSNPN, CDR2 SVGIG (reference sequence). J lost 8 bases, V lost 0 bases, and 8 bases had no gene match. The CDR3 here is CAWSVLAGGSDEQFF. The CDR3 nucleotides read TGTGCCTGGAGTGTACTGGCGGGGGGGTCAGATGAGCAGTTCTTC.

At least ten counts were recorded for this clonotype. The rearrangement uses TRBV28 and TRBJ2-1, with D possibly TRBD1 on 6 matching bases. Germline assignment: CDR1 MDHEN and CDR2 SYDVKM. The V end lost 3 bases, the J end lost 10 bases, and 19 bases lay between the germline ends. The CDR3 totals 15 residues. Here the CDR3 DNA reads TGTGCCAGCAGTTTTGAAGGGGGTTTCAGGAAGGAGCAGTTCTTC. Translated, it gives CASSFEGGFRKEQFF. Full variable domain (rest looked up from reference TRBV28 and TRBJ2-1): DVKVTQSSRYLVKRTGEKVFLECVQDMDHENMFWYRQDPGLGLRLIYFSYDVKMKEKGDIPEGYSVSREKKERFSLILESASTNQTSMYLCASSFEGGFRKEQFFGPGTRLTVL.

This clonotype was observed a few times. The CDR3 spells CASSHLGQGGVLTF. The CDR3 DNA reads as TGCGCCAGCAGCCACCTCGGGCAGGGTGGTGTCCTGACTTTC. The rearrangement links TRBV4-3 to TRBJ2-6; TRBD1 is a possible D gene (5 bases). The V end lost 3 bases, the J end lost 13 bases, and 16 bases lay between the germline ends. The germline V gene has CDR1 LGHNA and CDR2 YSLEER. The CDR3 is made up of 14 amino acids.

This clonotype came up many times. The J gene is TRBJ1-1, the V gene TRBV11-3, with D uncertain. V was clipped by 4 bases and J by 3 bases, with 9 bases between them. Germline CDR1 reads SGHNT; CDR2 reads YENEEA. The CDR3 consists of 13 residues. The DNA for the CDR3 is TGTGCCAGCAGCTCTACCGGCGACACTGAAGCTTTCTTT. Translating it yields CASSSTGDTEAFF.

CDR3 bases: TGTGCCAGCAGAAGAAACCAGGGGGCGCGGAGCGAAAAACTGTTTTTT. It specifies CASRRNQGARSEKLFF. The chain has TRBV6-5 and TRBJ1-4; TRBD1 matches 8 bases. Germline V gene lookup returns CDR1 MNHEY and CDR2 SVGAGI. There are 16 residues in the CDR3. V lost 6 bases, J lost 8 bases, and 14 bases stayed unmatched.